This T cell receptor (beta chain) was recorded in a study of blood T cell repertoires in COVID-19. On the study more broadly: Acute and convalescent COVID-19 samples came from the United States, Italy and Spain.

Authors' methods: Reference gene primer amplification gave nucleated cell count estimates. Produced via immunoSEQ multiplex PCR; TCRdb's table is partial and in-frame only. The V and J calls and the clone size are those of that table, but D and trimming were determined from the DNA. Among under 250,000 clones listed, around 90% were seen once. The germline V gene encodes CDR1 LNHDA and CDR2 SQIVND (reference sequence). The CDR3 length is 14 residues. Trimming removed 3 bases at V and 6 bases at J, with 11 bases between. The clonotype comes from a man between 60 and 70 years old who had recovered from COVID-19. Sample: peripheral blood. The gene calls are TRBV19 and TRBJ1-4; D perhaps matches TRBD1 (6 bases). For the CDR3, the DNA is TGTGCCAGTAGTATGGGAGCAGGGGATGAAAAACTGTTTTTT. Encoded protein: CASSMGAGDEKLFF.